The 15 T cell receptor beta chains reported below all come from one sample, sequenced in a study of cytomegalovirus exposure and HLA in healthy donors. Libraries were prepared by immunoSEQ multiplex PCR; TCRdb keeps only in-frame clonotypes and omits some of them. The data hold over 55,000 clones, with about 93% observed a single time. Sequencing input: PBMCs. All receptors derive from a man between 18 and 29 years old in good health and CMV-seronegative.

The CDR3 here is CASSLEAVGELFF. For the CDR3, the DNA is TGTGCCAGCAGCTTAGAGGCGGTCGGGGAGCTGTTTTTT. The chain combines TRBV7-9 with TRBJ2-2; D call uncertain. The germline V gene has CDR1 SEHNR and CDR2 FQNEAQ (reference sequence). The V end was cut by 1 base, the J end by 7 bases, with 7 bases between. CDR3 length: 13 residues.

The chain's CDR3 is CAWSVFALNEQFF. The CDR3, as DNA: TGTGCCTGGAGTGTATTCGCGTTGAATGAGCAGTTCTTC. The chain carries TRBV30 and TRBJ2-1; D call uncertain. The germline V gene encodes CDR1 GTSNPN and CDR2 SVGIG (reference sequence). This CDR3 comprises 13 residues. V was pared by 0 bases and J by 7 bases, with 10 bases between.

The V call is TRBV28, the J call TRBJ2-7; D is perhaps TRBD2 (6 bases). The CDR3 loop spans 14 amino acids. Germline CDR1 reads MDHEN; CDR2 reads SYDVKM. Trimming removed 8 bases at V and 1 base at J, with 15 bases between. CDR3 nucleotide sequence: TGTGCCAGCGGGCTAGCGACTGTATCCTACGAGCAGTACTTC. Its protein is CASGLATVSYEQYF.

This clone was seen only once. V usage is TRBV30 and J usage is TRBJ2-5, with D possibly matching TRBD2 (6 bases). Germline V gene lookup returns CDR1 GTSNPN and CDR2 SVGIG (reference sequence). The V gene lost 0 bases and the J gene lost 4 bases, with 15 bases spanning the gap. This CDR3 is 15 amino acids long. The CDR3 protein is CAWSVVDLGGETQYF. In DNA, the CDR3 is TGTGCCTGGAGTGTAGTGGACCTGGGGGGAGAGACCCAGTACTTC.

The V call is TRBV7-2, the J call TRBJ2-2, with D perhaps matching TRBD2 (5 bases). This CDR3 is 15 amino acids long. V was shortened by 1 base and J by 2 bases, with 8 bases between the two germline ends. Germline CDR1 reads SGHTA; CDR2 reads FQGNSA. The CDR3 DNA is TGTGCCAGCAGCTTAGGCAGACTAAACACCGGGGAGCTGTTTTTT. Translating it yields CASSLGRLNTGELFF.

The chain has TRBV7-3 and TRBJ2-7; 13 positions match TRBD2. The CDR3 sequence is 15 residues long. CDR1 is SGHTA, CDR2 FQGTGA, per germline. J gave up 3 bases and V 5 bases, and 4 bases lay outside the gene matches. This chain's CDR3 is CASSVGLAGVYEQYF. The DNA of the CDR3 is TGTGCCAGCAGCGTAGGACTAGCGGGAGTCTACGAGCAGTACTTC. Full variable domain (remainder filled in from reference TRBV7-3 and TRBJ2-7): GAGVSQTPSNKVTEKGKYVELRCDPISGHTALYWYRQSLGQGPEFLIYFQGTGAADDSGLPNDRFFAVRPEGSVSTLKIQRTERGDSAVYLCASSVGLAGVYEQYFGPGTRLTVT.

The V and J genes are TRBV28 and TRBJ1-5, with 9 bases fitting TRBD1. This CDR3 is built from 15 residues. Germline V gene sequence: CDR1 MDHEN, CDR2 SYDVKM. Germline trimming cut 2 bases from V and 7 bases from J; bases unmatched to any gene: 6. The CDR3 DNA reads as TGTGCCAGCAGTTTACTAACAGGGGGCAGCCAGCCCCAGCATTTT. Its protein is CASSLLTGGSQPQHF.

The rearrangement uses TRBV4-1 and TRBJ2-2; the match to TRBD2 covers 11 bases. In germline, CDR1 is MGHRA, CDR2 YSYEKL. The CDR3 has 18 amino acids. The V segment lost 4 bases and the J segment 2 bases; nucleotides outside the gene matches: 9. The CDR3 region is CASSPNPGLAGNTGELFF. CDR3 in DNA: TGCGCCAGCAGCCCAAACCCAGGACTAGCGGGTAACACCGGGGAGCTGTTTTTT.

The chain couples TRBV30 to TRBJ1-4; D is possibly TRBD1 (5 bases). Deletions cut 1 base from V and 5 bases from J, with 8 bases between. CDR1 and CDR2 from the germline V gene are GTSNPN and SVGIG (reference sequence). The CDR3 contains 13 residues. The CDR3 sequence is CAWSGQLNEKLFF. The CDR3 DNA reads as TGTGCCTGGAGTGGACAGCTGAATGAAAAACTGTTTTTT.

The chain links TRBV19 to TRBJ2-7; a possible D gene is TRBD1 (5 bases). This CDR3 has 14 amino acids. The V end lost 3 bases, the J end lost 3 bases, and 12 bases lay between the germline ends. Per the germline V gene, CDR1 is LNHDA and CDR2 is SQIVND (reference sequence). The CDR3, as DNA: TGTGCCAGTAGTATTAGTAGCAGGGTCTACGAGCAGTACTTC. Amino acid sequence: CASSISSRVYEQYF.

The J gene is TRBJ2-7, the V gene TRBV6-1; TRBD2 matches at 7 bases. This CDR3 region has 13 residues. The V and J ends lost 5 bases and 6 bases, in that order; junction bases with no gene match: 7. Looked up from germline, CDR1 is MNHNS and CDR2 is SASEGT. The CDR3 sequence: CASSLAVIGEQYF. The CDR3 DNA is TGTGCCAGCAGTCTAGCGGTCATAGGCGAGCAGTACTTC.

This rearrangement joins TRBV6-5 to TRBJ1-1; TRBD1 is a possible D gene (6 bases). In germline, CDR1 is MNHEY, CDR2 SVGAGI. This CDR3 is 15 amino acids long. V dropped 2 bases and J dropped 1 base, with 11 bases sitting between them. This CDR3 is CASSYNSGQNTEAFF. The CDR3, as DNA: TGTGCCAGCAGTTACAACTCGGGACAGAACACTGAAGCTTTCTTT.

A remark on this clone: An end of the junction differs from the germline gene, which may be a read error. The chain recombines TRBV5-1 with TRBJ2-7, with 10 bases fitting TRBD1. The CDR3 sequence is 15 residues long. The germline V gene encodes CDR1 SGHRS and CDR2 YFSETQ. As DNA, the CDR3 is TGTGCCAGCAGCTCCGGGACAGGGGAGGGGTACGAGCAGTACTTC. Encoded protein: CASSSGTGEGYEQYF. The entire variable domain, with the rest obtained from reference TRBV5-1 and TRBJ2-7, is as follows: KAGVTQTPRYLIKTRGQQVTLSCSPISGHRSVSWYQQTPGQGLQFLFEYFSETQRNKGNFPGRFSGRQFSNSRSEMNVSTLELGDSALYLCASSSGTGEGYEQYFGPGTRLTVT.

The chain is built from TRBV5-8 and TRBJ2-2, with a tentative D call TRBD1 (6 bases). Germline V lookup: CDR1 SGHTS, CDR2 YDEGEE. V dropped 5 bases and J dropped 6 bases, with 11 bases sitting between them. The CDR3 length is 13 residues. This CDR3 reads CASRLQGPGELFF. As DNA, the CDR3 is TGTGCCAGCAGGCTACAGGGCCCCGGGGAGCTGTTTTTT.

The rearrangement joins TRBV19 to TRBJ1-2, with 7 bases matching TRBD1. This CDR3 contains 15 residues. Unmatched junction bases numbered 9, after V lost 4 bases and J lost 4 bases. Germline V gene data show CDR1 as LNHDA and CDR2 as SQIVND (reference sequence). The CDR3 nucleotides are TGTGCCAGTAGTAATAGAGTGCGACAGGGCTATGGCTACACCTTC. It codes for CASSNRVRQGYGYTF.